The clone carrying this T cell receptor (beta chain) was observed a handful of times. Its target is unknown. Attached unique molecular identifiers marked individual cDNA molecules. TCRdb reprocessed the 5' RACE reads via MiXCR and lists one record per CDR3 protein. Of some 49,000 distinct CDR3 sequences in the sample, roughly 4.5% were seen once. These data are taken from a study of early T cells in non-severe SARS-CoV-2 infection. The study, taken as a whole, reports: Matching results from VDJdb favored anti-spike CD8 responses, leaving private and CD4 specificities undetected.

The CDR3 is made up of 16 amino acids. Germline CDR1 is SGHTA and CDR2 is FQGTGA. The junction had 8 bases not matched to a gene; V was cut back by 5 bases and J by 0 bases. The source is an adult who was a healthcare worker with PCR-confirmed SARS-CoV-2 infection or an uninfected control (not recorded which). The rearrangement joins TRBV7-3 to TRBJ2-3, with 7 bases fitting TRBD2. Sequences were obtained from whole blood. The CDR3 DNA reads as TGTGCCAGCAGCCCAACTAGCGCCGCGAGCACAGATACGCAGTATTTT. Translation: CASSPTSAASTDTQYF.